Listed below are T cell receptor beta chains from one sample, sequenced in a study of spatial heterogeneity in lung cancer. MiXCR, run by TCRdb on the 5' RACE reads, gives a single entry per CDR3 protein. The top ten clones hold around 20% of a sample with fewer than 3,000 distinct CDR3 sequences, over 6.5% of them seen once. The sample was normal lung tissue next to the tumor, taken at surgery. These receptors were taken from a female donor with early-stage non-small cell lung cancer. The CDR3 runs from the conserved cysteine through the conserved F or W. The D gene is left open where the match is weak. Rows give clone size only sometimes, using once, few, many, or a class for an expanded clone.

V: TRBV12-3/TRBV12-4; size: many; J: TRBJ2-3; length: 13; D: -; DNA: TGTGCCAGCAGTTCCGGAGGGGGGCGGAGGCAGTATTTT; CDR3: CASSSGGGRRQYF
V: TRBV5-1; size: medium-sized; J: TRBJ2-5; length: 14; D: -; DNA: TGCGCCAGCAGCTTGGGAGGAGGGGGAGAGACCCAGTACTTC; CDR3: CASSLGGGGETQYF
V: TRBV28; size: medium-sized; J: TRBJ2-1; length: 14; D: -; DNA: TGTGCCAGCAGCCTCCGACCCGAAGTGGGTGAGCAGTTCTTC; CDR3: CASSLRPEVGEQFF
V: TRBV28; size: medium-sized; J: TRBJ2-1; length: 16; D: TRBD1; DNA: TGTGCCAGCAGTCCCCGACAGGGAATGTCCTACAATGAGCAGTTCTTC; CDR3: CASSPRQGMSYNEQFF
V: TRBV4-3; size: medium-sized; J: TRBJ1-2; length: 15; D: -; DNA: TGCGCCAGCAGCCAATCGGTCGACGGCGTCTATGGCTACACCTTC; CDR3: CASSQSVDGVYGYTF
V: TRBV12-3/TRBV12-4; size: -; J: TRBJ1-1; length: 15; D: TRBD1; DNA: TGTGCCAGCAGTCCCCGACAGGGACGGCACACTGAAGCTTTCTTT; CDR3: CASSPRQGRHTEAFF
V: TRBV28; size: few; J: TRBJ2-1; length: 14; D: -; DNA: TGTGCCAGCAGGTCAGGGTGGGGATACAATGAGCAGTTCTTC; CDR3: CASRSGWGYNEQFF
V: TRBV11-2; size: medium-sized; J: TRBJ2-2; length: 16; D: -; DNA: TGTGCCAGCAGCCGGCGGGGAAGGGTGAACACCGGGGAGCTGTTTTTT; CDR3: CASSRRGRVNTGELFF
V: TRBV5-6; size: few; J: TRBJ2-3; length: 16; D: TRBD1; DNA: TGTGCCAGCAGCCCCGACAGGGGTTTATCCACAGATACGCAGTATTTT; CDR3: CASSPDRGLSTDTQYF
V: TRBV2; size: -; J: TRBJ2-5; length: 13; D: -; DNA: TGTGCCAGCAGCTACGTTATACAAGAGACCCAGTACTTC; CDR3: CASSYVIQETQYF
V: TRBV20-1; size: medium-sized; J: TRBJ1-2; length: 13; D: -; DNA: TGCAGTGCCCCGACGGCGGGGGGCTATGGCTACACCTTC; CDR3: CSAPTAGGYGYTF
V: TRBV6-2/TRBV6-3; size: medium-sized; J: TRBJ2-2; length: 15; D: TRBD2; DNA: TGTGCCAGCAATAAGGTGGCGGGAGGAACCGGGGAGCTGTTTTTT; CDR3: CASNKVAGGTGELFF
V: TRBV5-1; size: once; J: TRBJ1-4; length: 15; D: -; DNA: TGCGCCAGCAGCTTGGCCTCGACAGCTAATGAAAAACTGTTTTTT; CDR3: CASSLASTANEKLFF
V: TRBV28; size: many; J: TRBJ2-1; length: 16; D: TRBD2; DNA: TGTGCCAGCAGGGGACTAGGGATTTCTTCCTACAATGAGCAGTTCTTC; CDR3: CASRGLGISSYNEQFF
V: TRBV4-2; size: -; J: TRBJ2-7; length: 14; D: -; DNA: TGTGCCAGCAGCCAAGAGCCCCGGGGGAACGAGCAGTACTTC; CDR3: CASSQEPRGNEQYF
V: TRBV6-1; size: medium-sized; J: TRBJ2-2; length: 14; D: TRBD1; DNA: TGTGCCAGCACCCCACAGGGGAGCACCGGGGAGCTGTTTTTT; CDR3: CASTPQGSTGELFF
V: TRBV6-2/TRBV6-3; size: many; J: TRBJ1-5; length: 13; D: -; DNA: TGTGCCAGCAGTTACTTGGGAGATCAGCCCCAGCATTTT; CDR3: CASSYLGDQPQHF
V: TRBV14; size: -; J: TRBJ2-2; length: 16; D: -; DNA: TGTGCCAGCAGCCTTCCGGGACCACGTTCCTCCGGGGAGCTGTTTTTT; CDR3: CASSLPGPRSSGELFF
V: TRBV12-3/TRBV12-4; size: medium-sized; J: TRBJ1-5; length: 15; D: -; DNA: TGTGCCAGCAGTCAGCAGGGATATAGCAATCAGCCCCAGCATTTT; CDR3: CASSQQGYSNQPQHF
V: TRBV20-1; size: many; J: TRBJ1-4; length: 15; D: -; DNA: TGCAGTGCTAGAGCCCTTGTAGGGGCCTATGAAAAACTGTTTTTT; CDR3: CSARALVGAYEKLFF
V: TRBV11-2; size: medium-sized; J: TRBJ2-3; length: 19; D: TRBD2; DNA: TGTGCCAGCAGCTTAGTTGAGGCCCGGACTAGGCTTCGTTCAGATACGCAGTATTTT; CDR3: CASSLVEARTRLRSDTQYF
V: TRBV7-9; size: medium-sized; J: TRBJ1-4; length: 15; D: TRBD1; DNA: TGTGCCAGCAGCACCGAAGGACAGGGGGGTGAAAAACTGTTTTTT; CDR3: CASSTEGQGGEKLFF
V: TRBV28; size: many; J: TRBJ2-7; length: 16; D: TRBD2; DNA: TGTGCCAGCAGTACTCCAACTAGCGGGTACCCCTACGAGCAGTACTTC; CDR3: CASSTPTSGYPYEQYF
V: TRBV5-1; size: medium-sized; J: TRBJ2-3; length: 14; D: -; DNA: TGCGCCAGCAGCTTGGGACAGATCACAGATACGCAGTATTTT; CDR3: CASSLGQITDTQYF
V: TRBV27; size: medium-sized; J: TRBJ2-7; length: 16; D: TRBD2; DNA: TGTGCCAGCAGCTCGGGGGGACTAGCGGGGACCTACGAGCAGTACTTC; CDR3: CASSSGGLAGTYEQYF
V: TRBV27; size: medium-sized; J: TRBJ2-1; length: 16; D: TRBD2; DNA: TGTGCCAGCAGTCCCGGACTAGTCAGCCCCTACAATGAGCAGTTCTTC; CDR3: CASSPGLVSPYNEQFF
V: TRBV29-1; size: -; J: TRBJ1-1; length: 12; D: -; DNA: TGCAGCGTTGAGCGGCAGAGCACTGAAGCTTTCTTT; CDR3: CSVERQSTEAFF
V: TRBV14; size: medium-sized; J: TRBJ2-7; length: 14; D: -; DNA: TGTGCCAGCAGCCAAGGGCAGGGTCCCTACGAGCAGTACTTC; CDR3: CASSQGQGPYEQYF
V: TRBV7-8; size: medium-sized; J: TRBJ2-3; length: 14; D: -; DNA: TGTGCCAGCAGCTTAGCGGAGGCTACAGATACGCAGTATTTT; CDR3: CASSLAEATDTQYF
V: TRBV11-2; size: medium-sized; J: TRBJ2-2; length: 15; D: TRBD2; DNA: TGTGCCAGCAGGAGACTAGCGATTGGTACCGGGGAGCTGTTTTTT; CDR3: CASRRLAIGTGELFF
V: TRBV6-2/TRBV6-3; size: -; J: TRBJ1-2; length: 11; D: -; DNA: TGTGCCAGCTCAGGGTTTGGTGGCTACACCTTC; CDR3: CASSGFGGYTF
V: TRBV29-1; size: many; J: TRBJ2-7; length: 14; D: TRBD2; DNA: TGCAGCGTTAGAGGCGGGAGGGTTGGCTACGAGCAGTACTTC; CDR3: CSVRGGRVGYEQYF
V: TRBV28; size: medium-sized; J: TRBJ1-4; length: 15; D: -; DNA: TGTGCCAGCAGTGATACAGGGTTACAACGCGAAAAACTGTTTTTT; CDR3: CASSDTGLQREKLFF
V: TRBV11-2; size: medium-sized; J: TRBJ2-2; length: 14; D: -; DNA: TGTGCCAGCAGCTTAGAAGCCCGGTCCGGGGAGCTGTTTTTT; CDR3: CASSLEARSGELFF
V: TRBV7-9; size: medium-sized; J: TRBJ1-6; length: 17; D: TRBD1; DNA: TGTGCCAGCAGCAAACCGGAATCGGGACAGGGGAGTTCACCCCTCCACTTT; CDR3: CASSKPESGQGSSPLHF
V: TRBV20-1; size: medium-sized; J: TRBJ2-3; length: 13; D: -; DNA: TGCAGTGGGTTCATGGGGAGGACAGATACGCAGTATTTT; CDR3: CSGFMGRTDTQYF
V: TRBV27; size: many; J: TRBJ2-3; length: 14; D: -; DNA: TGTGCCAGCAGTAAACTACAACGCACAGATACGCAGTATTTT; CDR3: CASSKLQRTDTQYF
V: TRBV12-3/TRBV12-4; size: large; J: TRBJ1-1; length: 12; D: -; DNA: TGTGCCAGCAGTTTGGGTCTAAATGAAGCTTTCTTT; CDR3: CASSLGLNEAFF
V: TRBV6-6; size: medium-sized; J: TRBJ1-2; length: 15; D: TRBD1; DNA: TGTGCCAGCAGCGGACAGGGGGTTCAGTTGCTTGGCTACACCTTC; CDR3: CASSGQGVQLLGYTF
V: TRBV9; size: medium-sized; J: TRBJ2-5; length: 13; D: -; DNA: TGTGCCAGCAGCCCTCTAACCTTGGAGACCCAGTACTTC; CDR3: CASSPLTLETQYF
V: TRBV20-1; size: medium-sized; J: TRBJ2-1; length: 16; D: TRBD2; DNA: TGCAGTGCTAGGGGACTACTAGCGGGAGAAGGTCATGAGCAGTTCTTC; CDR3: CSARGLLAGEGHEQFF
V: TRBV28; size: medium-sized; J: TRBJ2-1; length: 14; D: -; DNA: TGTGCCAGCAAGGCGAACCTACCTACTAATGAGCAGTTCTTC; CDR3: CASKANLPTNEQFF